This section outlines one TCR beta chain sequence together with its context. No antigen is known for it. The CDR3 spans 13 residues. From germline, CDR1 is LNHDA and CDR2 SQIVND (reference sequence). V gave up 9 bases and J gave up 1 base, with 12 bases separating them. This record comes from a study of cytomegalovirus exposure and HLA in healthy donors. About the study: Earlier, some 170 million T cells were analyzed, and about 120 million unique TCR beta sequences were found among them. For the roughly 400 genotyped donors, about 79% fell within the Caucasian-associated ancestry cluster. Findings of the study overall: Among the CMV-associated chains, a few were confirmed in vitro as specific for CMV antigens.

Primers included in the PCR were 60 Vbeta and 13 Jbeta primers. The method was immunoSEQ multiplex PCR; TCRdb's version includes in-frame clones alone and lacks a portion of them. The sample consists of around 260,000 clones, about 80% of them appearing once. The TCR sequence derives from a girl aged 2-15 years in good health and CMV-seronegative. The chain carries TRBV19 and TRBJ1-1; D is perhaps TRBD1 (5 bases). Sequenced material: PBMCs. CDR3 in amino acids: CASRAGKNTEAFF. CDR3 coding DNA: TGTGCCAGCAGGGCGGGGAAGAACACTGAAGCTTTCTTT.